This TCR beta chain is drawn from a study of blood T cells in healthy people across ages. With a J-beta primer mix and a sample-barcoded 5' primer, a second PCR ran roughly 7 to 11 cycles. The template-switch adaptor, which had 12 random nucleotides, put a tag on each cDNA molecule. Each CDR3 protein gets one entry after TCRdb re-called the 5' RACE reads with MiXCR. The sample contains about 600,000 distinct CDR3 sequences, less than 60% of which appear only once. The CDR3 consists of 14 residues. The germline V gene encodes CDR1 MNHEY and CDR2 SVGAGI. Trimming took off 11 bases at V and 4 bases at J, with 19 bases between the two ends. This clonotype was counted only a few times. What it recognizes is unknown. Findings and limits, study-wide: Relative to aged donors, long-lived donors carried more naive CD4+ cells and displayed higher diversity. Any changes in expanded clonotypes were possibly confounded, as donor CMV status remained unknown. PBMCs that were unsorted prevented a conclusive naive versus antigen-experienced comparison.

The sequence came from a man older than 75 in good health. The chain links TRBV6-5 to TRBJ2-3; weak D call: TRBD2 (6 bases). Source material: blood. CDR3 in amino acids: CACRPQRVADTQYF. The CDR3 DNA reads TGTGCCTGTCGACCCCAGCGGGTAGCAGATACGCAGTATTTT.